The 5 T cell receptor beta chains in this list originate from one sample, sequenced in a study of blood T cell repertoires in COVID-19. Method: immunoSEQ multiplex PCR; TCRdb's copy keeps in-frame clones and lacks some. The repertoire holds 45,000 to 60,000 clones, with around 73% as singletons. Sequenced input: PBMCs or T cells enriched from blood (not recorded which). All receptors come from a woman in her forties or fifties with acute COVID-19.

This chain joins TRBV10-3 and TRBJ1-2, with 7 bases that match TRBD1. Germline CDR1 reads ENHRY; CDR2 reads SYGVKD. The CDR3 spans 16 residues. V shed 7 bases and J 0 bases; nucleotides not matched to a gene: 11. CDR3 region: CAITADRAKTNYGYTF. The CDR3 DNA is TGTGCCATCACCGCCGACAGGGCCAAGACTAACTATGGCTACACCTTC.

V is TRBV13 and J is TRBJ2-1; 7 nucleotides line up with TRBD1. V lost 5 bases to trimming and J lost 3 bases; unmatched junction nucleotides: 7. The CDR3 is 15 residues long. Germline V CDR1 and CDR2: PRHDT, FYEKMQ (reference sequence). This CDR3 reads CASSVQGFGYNEQFF. CDR3 DNA: TGTGCCAGCAGCGTACAGGGGTTCGGCTACAATGAGCAGTTCTTC.

The chain has TRBV18 and TRBJ2-1; the match to TRBD1 covers 9 bases. The CDR3 loop spans 13 amino acids. With V trimmed by 8 bases and J by 6 bases, 5 bases remained unmatched. Germline values: CDR1 KGHSH, CDR2 LQKENI. CDR3 DNA: TGTGCCAGCACTGGACAGGGGCCCAATGAGCAGTTCTTC. The encoded protein is CASTGQGPNEQFF.

This clone was observed a handful of times. The rearrangement joins TRBV12-5 to TRBJ2-2; D unclear. Trimming removed 5 bases at V and 4 bases at J, with 14 bases between. CDR1 and CDR2 (germline): LGHNT, FRNRAP. The CDR3 is 15 amino acids. In DNA form, the CDR3 reads TGTGCTAGTGGTCCCCCGCTAACCCCCACCGGGGAGCTGTTTTTT. This gives the protein CASGPPLTPTGELFF. The full variable domain, in which reference TRBV12-5 and TRBJ2-2 provide the parts outside the CDR3, is DARVTQTPRHKVTEMGQEVTMRCQPILGHNTVFWYRQTMMQGLELLAYFRNRAPLDDSGMPKDRFSAEMPDATLATLKIQPSEPRDSAVYFCASGPPLTPTGELFFGEGSRLTVL.

This clone was detected only once. This rearrangement joins TRBV7-2 to TRBJ2-5; 8 nucleotides agree with TRBD2. The ends lost 7 bases at V and 5 bases at J; junction bases unmatched: 6. This CDR3 has 13 amino acids. The V gene's germline CDR1 is SGHTA and CDR2 FQGNSA. In DNA, the CDR3 is TGTGCCAGCACCGGCACGGGGGGGGAGACCCAGTACTTC. This codes for CASTGTGGETQYF. Based on the CDR3 plus reference TRBV7-2 and TRBJ2-5, the full variable domain is GAGVSQSPSNKVTEKGKDVELRCDPISGHTALYWYRQSLGQGLEFLIYFQGNSAPDKSGLPSDRFSAERTGGSVSTLTIQRTQQEDSAVYLCASTGTGGETQYFGPGTRLLVL.